This entry describes one T cell receptor beta chain. The data were taken from a study of shared T cell receptors in the human thymus. Sequenced by immunoSEQ multiplex PCR; TCRdb stores in-frame clones only, minus some. The repertoire holds about 660,000 clones, 85% to 90% seen once, with around 0.01% in the top ten. CDR1 is SGHAT and CDR2 is FQNNGV in the germline V gene. The CDR3 extends over 17 amino acids. V was clipped by 2 bases and J by 3 bases, with 19 bases between them. This sample was shared with a second study, whose subject was human thymus T cells. That paper states: Healthy Finnish infants undergoing corrective surgery for congenital heart defects provided the donor material. Thymic material originated from resections removed in the course of corrective heart surgery. The authors found apparently biased V and J gene usage in thymic and blood repertoires. Thymic repertoires from unrelated individuals overlapped highly, related research reported.

The sequence derives from a boy under two years old with a congenital heart defect. The V call is TRBV11-2, the J call TRBJ2-5; TRBD2 might be the D (5 bases). Sequenced: thymocytes. CDR3 DNA sequence: TGTGCCAGCAGCTTAACACTTAGGGTCCGGGATAAAGAGACCCAGTACTTC. Translated: CASSLTLRVRDKETQYF.